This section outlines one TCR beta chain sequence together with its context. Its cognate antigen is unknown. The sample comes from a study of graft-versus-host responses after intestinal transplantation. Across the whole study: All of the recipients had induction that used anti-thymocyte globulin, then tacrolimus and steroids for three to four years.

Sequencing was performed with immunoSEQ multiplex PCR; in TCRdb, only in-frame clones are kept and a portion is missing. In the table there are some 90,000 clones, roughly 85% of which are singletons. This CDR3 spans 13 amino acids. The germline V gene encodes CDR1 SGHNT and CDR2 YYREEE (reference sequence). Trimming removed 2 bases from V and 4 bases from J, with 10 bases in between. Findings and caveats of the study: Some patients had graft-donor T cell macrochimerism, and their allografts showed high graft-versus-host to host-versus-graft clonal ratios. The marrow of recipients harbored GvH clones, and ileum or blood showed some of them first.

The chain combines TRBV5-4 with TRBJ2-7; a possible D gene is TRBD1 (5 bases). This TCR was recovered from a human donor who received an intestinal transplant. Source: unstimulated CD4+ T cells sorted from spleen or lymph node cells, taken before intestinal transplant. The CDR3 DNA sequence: TGTGCCAGCAGCTTCCAGGGATTGTACGAGCAGTACTTC. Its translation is CASSFQGLYEQYF.